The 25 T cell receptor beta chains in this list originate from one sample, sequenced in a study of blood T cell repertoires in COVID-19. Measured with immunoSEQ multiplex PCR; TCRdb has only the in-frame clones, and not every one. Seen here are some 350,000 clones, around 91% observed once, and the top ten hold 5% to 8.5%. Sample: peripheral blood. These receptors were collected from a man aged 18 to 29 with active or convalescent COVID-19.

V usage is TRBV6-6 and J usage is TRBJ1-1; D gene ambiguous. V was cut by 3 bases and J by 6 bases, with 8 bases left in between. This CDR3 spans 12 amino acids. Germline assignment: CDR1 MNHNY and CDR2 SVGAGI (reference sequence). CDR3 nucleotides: TGTGCCAGCAGTTATGCGTCGGCTGAAGCTTTCTTT. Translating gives CASSYASAEAFF.

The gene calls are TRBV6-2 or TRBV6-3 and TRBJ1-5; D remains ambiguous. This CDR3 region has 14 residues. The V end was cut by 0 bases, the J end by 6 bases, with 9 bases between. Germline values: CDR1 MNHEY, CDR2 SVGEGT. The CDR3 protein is CASSYSGGVQPQHF. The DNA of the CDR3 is TGTGCCAGCAGTTACTCGGGCGGGGTTCAGCCCCAGCATTTT.

The CDR3 coding sequence is TGTGCCAGCAGCTTCCTTACAGGGGGGTTATACGAGCAGTACTTC. It yields the protein CASSFLTGGLYEQYF. This rearrangement joins TRBV11-2 to TRBJ2-7; 8 bases are a match to TRBD1. CDR1 SGHAT and CDR2 FQNNGV come from the germline V gene. V lost 3 bases and J lost 4; bases outside the gene matches: 8. CDR3 length: 15 amino acids.

The CDR3 DNA is TGCGCCAGCACCTCCGGGACTACAACCGGGGAGCTGTTTTTT. Its protein is CASTSGTTTGELFF. This chain joins TRBV5-1 and TRBJ2-2; the match to TRBD2 covers 7 bases. Germline assignment: CDR1 SGHRS and CDR2 YFSETQ. The junction had 7 bases not matched to a gene; V was cut back by 6 bases and J by 5 bases. The CDR3 length is 14 residues.

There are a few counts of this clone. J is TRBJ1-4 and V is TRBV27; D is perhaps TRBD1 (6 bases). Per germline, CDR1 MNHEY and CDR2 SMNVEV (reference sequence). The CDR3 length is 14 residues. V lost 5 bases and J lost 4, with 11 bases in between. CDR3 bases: TGTGCCAGCAGTCGGACAGACTTTAATGAAAAACTGTTTTTT. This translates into CASSRTDFNEKLFF.

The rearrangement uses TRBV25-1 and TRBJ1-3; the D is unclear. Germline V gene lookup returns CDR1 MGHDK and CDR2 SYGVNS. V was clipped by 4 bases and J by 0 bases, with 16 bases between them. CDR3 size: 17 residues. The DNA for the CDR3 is TGTGCCAGCAGTGGAGGCAGCCTTATAAACTCTGGAAACACCATATATTTT. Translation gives CASSGGSLINSGNTIYF. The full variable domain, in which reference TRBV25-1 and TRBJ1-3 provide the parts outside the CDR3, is EADIYQTPRYLVIGTGKKITLECSQTMGHDKMYWYQQDPGMELHLIHYSYGVNSTEKGDLSSESTVSRIRTEHFPLTLESARPSHTSQYLCASSGGSLINSGNTIYFGEGSWLTVV.

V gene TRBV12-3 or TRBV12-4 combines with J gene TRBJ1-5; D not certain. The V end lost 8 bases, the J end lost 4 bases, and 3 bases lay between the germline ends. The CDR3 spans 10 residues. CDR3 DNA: TGTGCCAGCTCAAATCAGCCCCAGCATTTT. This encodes CASSNQPQHF.

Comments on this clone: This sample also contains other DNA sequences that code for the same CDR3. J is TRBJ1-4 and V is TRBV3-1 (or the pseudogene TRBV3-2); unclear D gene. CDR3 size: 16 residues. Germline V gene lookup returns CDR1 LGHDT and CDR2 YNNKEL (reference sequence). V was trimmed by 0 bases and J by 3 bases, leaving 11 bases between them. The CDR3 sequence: CASSQDLGGSNEKLFF. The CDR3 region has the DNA TGTGCCAGCAGCCAAGATTTAGGAGGGTCTAATGAAAAACTGTTTTTT.

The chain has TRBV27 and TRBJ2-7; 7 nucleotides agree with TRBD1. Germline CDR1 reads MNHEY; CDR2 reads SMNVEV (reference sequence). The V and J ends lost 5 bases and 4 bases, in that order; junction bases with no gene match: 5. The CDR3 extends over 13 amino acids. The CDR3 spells CASSLGTVYEQYF. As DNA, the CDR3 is TGTGCCAGCAGTCTCGGGACAGTTTACGAGCAGTACTTC.

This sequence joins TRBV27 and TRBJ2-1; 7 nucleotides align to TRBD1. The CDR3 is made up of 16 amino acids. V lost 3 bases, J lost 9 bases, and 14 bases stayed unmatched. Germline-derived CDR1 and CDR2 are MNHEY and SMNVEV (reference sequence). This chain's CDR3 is CASSFWLEQGWGEQFF. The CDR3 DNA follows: TGTGCCAGCAGTTTCTGGTTGGAACAGGGGTGGGGTGAGCAGTTCTTC.

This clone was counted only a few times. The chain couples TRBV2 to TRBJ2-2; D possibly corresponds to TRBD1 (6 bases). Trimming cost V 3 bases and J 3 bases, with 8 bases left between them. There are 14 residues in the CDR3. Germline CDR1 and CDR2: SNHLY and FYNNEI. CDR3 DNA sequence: TGTGCCAGCAGTGAGGACAGTCACACCGGGGAGCTGTTTTTT. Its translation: CASSEDSHTGELFF.

The CDR3 loop is CSVEGSGSGSITDTQYF. The DNA of the CDR3 is TGCAGCGTTGAAGGCTCGGGTAGCGGGAGTATCACAGATACGCAGTATTTT. V is TRBV29-1 and J is TRBJ2-3, with 9 bases aligning to TRBD2. CDR1 SQVTM and CDR2 ANQGSEA come from the germline V gene. CDR3 length equals 17 residues. V gave up 1 base and J gave up 2 bases; unmatched junction bases: 10.

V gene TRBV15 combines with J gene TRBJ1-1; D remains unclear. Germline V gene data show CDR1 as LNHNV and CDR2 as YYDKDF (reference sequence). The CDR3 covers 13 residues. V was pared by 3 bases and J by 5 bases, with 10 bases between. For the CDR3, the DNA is TGTGCCACCAGCAGGGACCCGGGGACTGAAGCTTTCTTT. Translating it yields CATSRDPGTEAFF.

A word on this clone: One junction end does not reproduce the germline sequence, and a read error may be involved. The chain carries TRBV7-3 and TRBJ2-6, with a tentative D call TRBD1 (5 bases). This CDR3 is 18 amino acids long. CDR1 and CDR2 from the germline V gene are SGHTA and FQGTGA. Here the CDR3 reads CASSLTIPGPAGANVLTF. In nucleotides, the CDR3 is TGTGCCAGCAGCTTAACGATTCCAGGGCCGGCTGGGGCCAACGTGCTGACTTTC.

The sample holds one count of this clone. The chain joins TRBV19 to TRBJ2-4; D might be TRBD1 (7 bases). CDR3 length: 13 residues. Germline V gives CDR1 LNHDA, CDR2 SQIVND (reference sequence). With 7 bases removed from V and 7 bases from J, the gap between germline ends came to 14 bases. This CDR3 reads CASTEGARNIQYF. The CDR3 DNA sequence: TGTGCCAGTACGGAGGGGGCGCGGAACATTCAGTACTTC. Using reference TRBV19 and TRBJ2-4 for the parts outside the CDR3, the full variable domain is DGGITQSPKYLFRKEGQNVTLSCEQNLNHDAMYWYRQDPGQGLRLIYYSQIVNDFQKGDIAEGYSVSREKKESFPLTVTSAQKNPTAFYLCASTEGARNIQYFGAGTRLSVL.

The CDR3 here is CASSLGTGANTEAFF. In nucleotides, the CDR3 is TGTGCCAGCAGCTTAGGGACAGGAGCGAACACTGAAGCTTTCTTT. The chain combines TRBV7-2 with TRBJ1-1; 7 bases map to TRBD1. CDR1 is SGHTA and CDR2 is FQGNSA in the germline V gene. CDR3 size: 15 residues. Germline trimming cut 1 base from V and 1 base from J; bases unmatched to any gene: 3.

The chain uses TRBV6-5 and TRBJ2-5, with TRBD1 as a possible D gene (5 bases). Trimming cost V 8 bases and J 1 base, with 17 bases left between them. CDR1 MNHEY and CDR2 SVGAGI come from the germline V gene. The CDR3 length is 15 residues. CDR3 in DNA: TGTGCCAGCTTACCTAGGGGCAAATTCCAAGAGACCCAGTACTTC. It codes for CASLPRGKFQETQYF.

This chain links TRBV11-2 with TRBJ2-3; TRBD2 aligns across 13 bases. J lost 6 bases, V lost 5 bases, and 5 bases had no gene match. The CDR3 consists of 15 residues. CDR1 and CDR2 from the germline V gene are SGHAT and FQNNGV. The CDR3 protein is CASSVTSGGVDTQYF. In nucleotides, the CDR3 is TGTGCCAGCAGCGTAACTAGCGGGGGGGTTGATACGCAGTATTTT.

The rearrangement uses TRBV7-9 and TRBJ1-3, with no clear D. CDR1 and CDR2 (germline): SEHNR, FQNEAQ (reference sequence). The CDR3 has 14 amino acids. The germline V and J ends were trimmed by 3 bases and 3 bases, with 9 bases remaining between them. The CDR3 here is CASSLRQFGNTIYF. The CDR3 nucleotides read TGTGCCAGCAGCTTGCGCCAATTTGGAAACACCATATATTTT.

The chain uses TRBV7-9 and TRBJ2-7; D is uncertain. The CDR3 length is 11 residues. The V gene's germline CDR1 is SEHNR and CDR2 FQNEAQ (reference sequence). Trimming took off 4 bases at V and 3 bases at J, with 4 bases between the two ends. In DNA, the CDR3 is TGTGCCAGCAGCTGGCACTACGAGCAGTACTTC. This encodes CASSWHYEQYF.

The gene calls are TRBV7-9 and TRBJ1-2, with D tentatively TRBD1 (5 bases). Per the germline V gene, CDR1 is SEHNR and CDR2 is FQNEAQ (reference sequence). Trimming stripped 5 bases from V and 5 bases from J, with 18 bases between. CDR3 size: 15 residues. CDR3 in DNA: TGTGCCAGCAGCCCGACAGTAAAGGGGCGGTATGGCTACACCTTC. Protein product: CASSPTVKGRYGYTF.

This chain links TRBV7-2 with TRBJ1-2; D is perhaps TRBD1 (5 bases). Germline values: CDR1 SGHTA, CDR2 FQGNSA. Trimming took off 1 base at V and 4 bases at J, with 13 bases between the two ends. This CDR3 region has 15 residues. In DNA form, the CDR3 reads TGTGCCAGCAGCTTAGGCCAGGGCAGCCCCTATGGCTACACCTTC. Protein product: CASSLGQGSPYGYTF. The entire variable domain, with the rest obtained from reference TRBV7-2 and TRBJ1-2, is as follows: GAGVSQSPSNKVTEKGKDVELRCDPISGHTALYWYRQSLGQGLEFLIYFQGNSAPDKSGLPSDRFSAERTGGSVSTLTIQRTQQEDSAVYLCASSLGQGSPYGYTFGSGTRLTVV.

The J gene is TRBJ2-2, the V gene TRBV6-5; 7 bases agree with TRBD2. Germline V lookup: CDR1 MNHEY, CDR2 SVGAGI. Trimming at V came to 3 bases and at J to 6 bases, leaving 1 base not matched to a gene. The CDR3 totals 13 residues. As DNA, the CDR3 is TGTGCCAGCAGTTATCGGGGGGCCGGGGAGCTGTTTTTT. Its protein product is CASSYRGAGELFF.

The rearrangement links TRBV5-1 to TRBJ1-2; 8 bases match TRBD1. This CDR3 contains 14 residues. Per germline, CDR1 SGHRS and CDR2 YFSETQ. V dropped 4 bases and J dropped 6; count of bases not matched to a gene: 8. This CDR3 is CASSLIRGRDGYTF. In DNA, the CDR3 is TGCGCCAGCAGCCTTATCAGGGGGCGCGATGGCTACACCTTC. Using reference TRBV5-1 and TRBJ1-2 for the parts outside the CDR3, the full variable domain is KAGVTQTPRYLIKTRGQQVTLSCSPISGHRSVSWYQQTPGQGLQFLFEYFSETQRNKGNFPGRFSGRQFSNSRSEMNVSTLELGDSALYLCASSLIRGRDGYTFGSGTRLTVV.

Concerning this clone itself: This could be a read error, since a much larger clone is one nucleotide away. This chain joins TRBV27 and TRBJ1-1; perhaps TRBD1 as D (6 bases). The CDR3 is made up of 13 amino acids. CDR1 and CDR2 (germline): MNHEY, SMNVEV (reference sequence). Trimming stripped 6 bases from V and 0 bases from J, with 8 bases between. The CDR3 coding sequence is TGTGCCAGCAGCCGGACAGTGAACACTGAAGCTTTCTTT. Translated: CASSRTVNTEAFF.